The 22 T cell receptor beta chains reported below all come from one sample, sequenced in a study of blood T cells in healthy people across ages (dated by TCRdb to the mid-2010s). The library was built by means of 5' RACE. The reads were generated on an Illumina HiSeq 2500. The second PCR ran for roughly 7 to 12 cycles and used a J-beta primer mix along with a sample-barcoded 5' primer. Using fastp at Q25 and MiXCR, TCRdb reprocessed the public reads and kept productive beta chains. Here each entry gathers all rows of one CDR3 protein and keeps the most common genes and DNA. The sample contains about 840,000 distinct CDR3 sequences, roughly 29% of them found a single time. The ten largest make up approximately 10% of the sample. In addition, the sample was reused for a study of T cells of mothers and their children.

Specimen: blood. These receptor sequences come from a woman in her 40s in good health.

The CDR3 region is CASRGGGAILEYF. CDR3 bases: TGTGCCAGCAGAGGCGGGGGGGCTATCCTCGAGTACTTC. J is TRBJ2-4 and V is TRBV27, with TRBD2 matching over 9 bases. Germline V gene data show CDR1 as MNHEY and CDR2 as SMNVEV (reference sequence). The CDR3 is made up of 13 amino acids. V lost 6 bases, J lost 14 bases, and 11 bases stayed unmatched.

This clonotype was picked up a small number of times. The V call is TRBV6-2 or TRBV6-3, the J call TRBJ2-7; TRBD2 matches at 11 bases. The CDR3 has 15 residues. The germline V gene encodes CDR1 MNHEY and CDR2 SVGEGT. V gave up 6 bases and J gave up 2 bases; unmatched junction bases: 6. The CDR3 protein is CASRLGTSGPYEQYF. Written as DNA, the CDR3 is TGTGCCAGCAGACTCGGGACTAGCGGCCCCTACGAGCAGTACTTC.

This clonotype appeared many times. This chain uses TRBV15 with TRBJ1-6, with 9 bases lining up with TRBD1. Germline trimming cut 1 base from V and 9 bases from J; bases unmatched to any gene: 7. CDR1 is LNHNV and CDR2 is YYDKDF in the germline V gene (reference sequence). This CDR3 has 16 residues. CDR3 sequence: CATSRGTGVLGSPLHF. The CDR3 DNA follows: TGTGCCACCAGCAGAGGGACAGGGGTCTTAGGTTCACCCCTCCACTTT.

This clonotype appeared many times. The chain links TRBV9 to TRBJ1-6; D ambiguous. Germline V gene lookup returns CDR1 SGDLS and CDR2 YYNGEE. V was clipped by 1 base and J by 7 bases, with 6 bases between them. The CDR3 sequence is 13 residues long. CDR3 coding DNA: TGTGCCAGCAGCGTAACCACAAATTCACCCCTCCACTTT. Translation gives CASSVTTNSPLHF.

This clonotype has only one observation. The genes are TRBV4-1 and TRBJ1-1; perhaps TRBD1 as D (6 bases). The CDR3 length is 15 residues. Germline V lookup: CDR1 MGHRA, CDR2 YSYEKL. Trimming shortened V by 3 bases and J by 1 base, and 12 bases separated the two germline ends. The CDR3 coding sequence is TGCGCCAGCAGCCAGCCGGGACACCCGAACACTGAAGCTTTCTTT. Protein: CASSQPGHPNTEAFF.

The chain recombines TRBV6-1 with TRBJ2-1, with 7 bases matching TRBD1. This CDR3 is 14 amino acids long. Germline trimming cut 7 bases from V and 4 bases from J; bases unmatched to any gene: 7. CDR1 and CDR2 (germline): MNHNS, SASEGT. The CDR3 here is CASTGTVLYNEQFF. The CDR3 nucleotides are TGTGCCAGCACCGGGACAGTACTTTACAATGAGCAGTTCTTC.

This clonotype showed up many times. This chain connects TRBV18 to TRBJ2-5; D is uncertain. The germline gives CDR1 KGHSH, CDR2 LQKENI. CDR3 length equals 13 residues. Trimming cost V 1 base and J 3 bases, with 6 bases left between them. CDR3 sequence (DNA): TGTGCCAGCTCACCACAGGGAAAAGAGACCCAGTACTTC. Encoded protein: CASSPQGKETQYF. The whole variable domain, remainder taken from reference TRBV18 and TRBJ2-5, is NAGVMQNPRHLVRRRGQEARLRCSPMKGHSHVYWYRQLPEEGLKFMVYLQKENIIDESGMPKERFSAEFPKEGPSILRIQQVVRGDSAAYFCASSPQGKETQYFGPGTRLLVL.

This clonotype was seen at least ten times. The rearrangement joins TRBV5-6 to TRBJ1-2; TRBD1 agrees at 8 bases. Germline values: CDR1 SGHDT, CDR2 YYEEEE. The CDR3 runs to 15 residues. Trimming took 4 bases from V and 6 from J; bases not matched to a gene: 11. The CDR3: CASSSRGQGSNGYTF. The CDR3 bases are TGTGCCAGCAGCAGTAGAGGACAGGGATCGAATGGCTACACCTTC.

About this clonotype itself: A single base separates this from a much larger clone, so it may be a read error. The chain recombines TRBV10-2 with TRBJ2-4; D gene ambiguous. The CDR3 is made up of 12 amino acids. The V and J ends lost 9 bases and 13 bases respectively, with 19 bases between them. The V gene's germline CDR1 is WSHSY and CDR2 SAAADI. CDR3 loop: CASRQWTQGQYF. The CDR3 nucleotides are TGCGCCAGTCGTCAATGGACCCAAGGGCAGTACTTC.

Points on this clonotype: This may stem from a read error, because a much larger clone lies one nucleotide away. This chain joins TRBV6-5 and TRBJ2-1; D gene unclear. CDR1 and CDR2 from the germline V gene are MNHEY and SVGAGI. The CDR3 covers 11 residues. The CDR3 spells CAGSYGQEQFF. CDR3 nucleotide sequence: TGTGCCGGCAGTTACGGGCAAGAGCAGTTCTTC.

This clonotype was seen more than once but under ten times. The chain combines TRBV28 with TRBJ2-5; D might be TRBD1 or TRBD2, each matching 6 bases. Germline V gene sequence: CDR1 MDHEN, CDR2 SYDVKM. The CDR3 loop spans 15 amino acids. Trimming left V 5 bases short and J 3 bases short, with 16 bases between. For the CDR3, the DNA is TGTGCCAGCAGTGGGGGCTTGGGGGAGGAAGAGACCCAGTACTTC. It is translated as CASSGGLGEEETQYF.

This clonotype has a count of ten or more. The chain combines TRBV12-3 or TRBV12-4 with TRBJ2-5; TRBD1 is a possible D gene (6 bases). Between the trimmed V and J ends, which lost 7 bases and 5 bases, there was a span of 17 bases. The CDR3 runs 14 residues. CDR3 protein: CASTSTTGYETQYF. In DNA, the CDR3 is TGTGCCAGCACCTCCACGACAGGTTACGAGACCCAGTACTTC.

The chain links TRBV7-9 to TRBJ1-2, with D unresolved. This CDR3 contains 14 residues. The V gene lost 2 bases and the J gene lost 3 bases, with 10 bases spanning the gap. The germline V gene encodes CDR1 SEHNR and CDR2 FQNEAQ (reference sequence). The CDR3 DNA follows: TGTGCCAGCAGCTTACACGCACCTGACTATGGCTACACCTTC. Amino acids: CASSLHAPDYGYTF.

This clonotype was seen once. A read error may be the cause here, since a much bigger clone is one base away. V usage is TRBV6-5 and J usage is TRBJ1-2; 7 bases align to TRBD1. Germline V gene sequence: CDR1 MNHEY, CDR2 SVGAGI. This CDR3 contains 15 residues. In DNA, the CDR3 is TGTGCCAGCAGTTCCCCGGGACAGACATCCTATGACTACACCTTC. Translated: CASSSPGQTSYDYTF.

This clonotype was detected many times. CDR3 residues: CASSQDGWGSGANVLTF. In DNA, the CDR3 is TGTGCCAGCAGCCAAGATGGTTGGGGGTCTGGGGCCAACGTCCTGACTTTC. The chain joins TRBV3-1 to TRBJ2-6, with D perhaps matching TRBD1 or TRBD2 (5 bases each). The CDR3 is 17 amino acids. From germline, CDR1 is LGHDT and CDR2 YNNKEL (reference sequence). V lost 0 bases and J 1 base, leaving 10 bases between the germline ends.

The chain has TRBV15 and TRBJ1-2; D is unresolved. CDR1 is LNHNV, CDR2 YYDKDF, per germline (reference sequence). The V end was cut by 5 bases, the J end by 9 bases, with 10 bases between. The CDR3 is made up of 11 amino acids. The CDR3 protein is CATSHLGSYTF. In nucleotides, the CDR3 is TGTGCCACCAGCCATCTGGGGAGCTACACCTTC.

This chain joins TRBV20-1 and TRBJ1-1; no clear D. The CDR3 loop spans 14 amino acids. Germline V gene lookup returns CDR1 DFQATT and CDR2 SNEGSKA (reference sequence). Trimming pared 6 bases from V and 0 bases from J, leaving 14 bases between. CDR3 protein: CSAKSGQLNTEAFF. DNA for the CDR3: TGCAGTGCCAAGAGTGGGCAGCTGAACACTGAAGCTTTCTTT.

This clonotype was recorded at least ten times. The chain recombines TRBV5-6 with TRBJ1-2; D is perhaps TRBD1 (5 bases). Trimming pared 0 bases from V and 3 bases from J, leaving 15 bases between. CDR1 is SGHDT and CDR2 is YYEEEE in the germline V gene. The CDR3 sequence is 16 residues long. The CDR3: CASSLESRGRYYGYTF. CDR3 DNA: TGTGCCAGCAGCTTGGAGTCTCGGGGCAGATACTATGGCTACACCTTC.

The table lists this clonotype with a few counts. The chain employs TRBV2 and TRBJ2-1; 8 bases are a match to TRBD2. Germline CDR1 reads SNHLY; CDR2 reads FYNNEI. This CDR3 spans 15 amino acids. J was trimmed by 4 bases and V by 6 bases; bases with no gene match: 8. This chain's CDR3 is CASRARGGTYNEQFF. The DNA of the CDR3 is TGTGCCAGCAGAGCACGGGGGGGGACGTACAATGAGCAGTTCTTC.

The chain links TRBV20-1 to TRBJ2-5; TRBD2 matches at 10 bases. TRBJ2-7 matches the DNA end more closely, so the J call is doubtful. This CDR3 has 16 amino acids. Germline CDR1 is DFQATT and CDR2 is SNEGSKA (reference sequence). DNA for the CDR3: TGCAGTGCTAGAGCACCCACAGAGCGGGGGGGTCGCGAGCAGTACTTC. Translation gives CSARAPTERGGREQYF.

This clonotype was seen many times. J is TRBJ2-3 and V is TRBV20-1, with 7 bases lining up with TRBD2. From germline, CDR1 is DFQATT and CDR2 SNEGSKA (reference sequence). The V gene end was trimmed by 3 bases and the J gene end by 0 bases; junction bases not matched to a gene: 6. The CDR3 spans 15 residues. The CDR3 reads CSASGGSTSTDTQYF. The CDR3 region has the DNA TGCAGTGCTAGCGGGGGGTCAACTAGCACAGATACGCAGTATTTT.

Concerning this clonotype: A much larger clone differs by one base, so this may be a read error. The rearrangement uses TRBV25-1 and TRBJ2-5; possibly TRBD1 for D (6 bases). The V end was cut by 5 bases, the J end by 11 bases, with 18 bases between. This CDR3 has 13 residues. Germline CDR1 is MGHDK and CDR2 is SYGVNS. CDR3 DNA: TGTGCCAGCAGTCAACAGGGCCAGAATGAGCAGTACTTC. Translating gives CASSQQGQNEQYF. The full variable domain, its missing parts supplied by reference TRBV25-1 and TRBJ2-5, is EADIYQTPRYLVIGTGKKITLECSQTMGHDKMYWYQQDPGMELHLIHYSYGVNSTEKGDLSSESTVSRIRTEHFPLTLESARPSHTSQYLCASSQQGQNEQYFGPGTRLLVL.